The sequence of this T cell receptor beta chain was determined in a study of vaccination and CD4 T cells after COVID-19. Concerning this clonotype: Its specificity is not known.

V gave up 4 bases and J gave up 0 bases; unmatched junction bases: 10. The CDR3 consists of 20 residues. Sequencing of cultured CD4+ T cell DNA used the Oncomine TCR Beta short-read assay. Once CD4+ T cells had been cultured, genomic DNA was extracted from them. TCRdb reprocessed the PCR reads via MiXCR and lists one record per CDR3 protein. This table holds 5,500 to 8,500 distinct CDR3 sequences, approximately 33% found once. Noted treatment: approximately nine-day PBMC culture with coronavirus spike peptide pools or control peptides (ViraFEST assay). The unexposed donor gave CD4+ T cells before the COVID-19 pandemic (2011-2018).

This TCR derives from a human donor in good health. Material for sequencing was CD4+ T cells from blood, cultured in vitro. The rearrangement links TRBV6-7 to TRBJ2-6; 12 bases are shared with TRBD1. TRBV6-7 is filed as an ORF, its function uncertain. This chain's CDR3 is CASSSGTGGAGVSGANVLTF. CDR3 nucleotides: TGTGCCAGCAGTTCCGGGACAGGGGGCGCGGGGGTCTCTGGGGCCAACGTCCTGACTTTC.